This T cell receptor (beta chain) was identified in a study of blood T cell repertoires in COVID-19. Study-wide background: T cells, B-cell-depleted T cells, or PBMCs provided the cDNA or gDNA that served as material.

Across fewer than 25 US areas, participants ranged in age from roughly 18 to 89 years. Germline CDR1 is MGHDK and CDR2 is SYGVNS. The CDR3 has 16 amino acids. V dropped 8 bases and J dropped 2; count of bases not matched to a gene: 10. Assay: immunoSEQ multiplex PCR; the TCRdb copy retains only in-frame clones and omits some. The data hold some 120,000 clones, with around four fifths observed a single time. Sequenced: PBMCs or T cells enriched from blood (not recorded which). V is TRBV25-1 and J is TRBJ2-3; TRBD2 agrees at 10 bases. The receptor was isolated from a man aged 25 to 40 who had recovered from COVID-19. CDR3 sequence (DNA): TGTGCCAGCCGGGAGTCTAGCGGGGGATTCACAGATACGCAGTATTTT. Translating it yields CASRESSGGFTDTQYF. The full variable domain, with the rest looked up from reference TRBV25-1 and TRBJ2-3, is EADIYQTPRYLVIGTGKKITLECSQTMGHDKMYWYQQDPGMELHLIHYSYGVNSTEKGDLSSESTVSRIRTEHFPLTLESARPSHTSQYLCASRESSGGFTDTQYFGPGTRLTVL.